This is a list of T cell receptor beta chains from one sample in a study of blood T cell repertoires in COVID-19. This table comes from immunoSEQ multiplex PCR, and its TCRdb copy is limited to in-frame clones, with some not included. The data hold 250,000 to 400,000 clones, with 75% to 90% observed a single time. Material: PBMCs or T cells enriched from blood (not recorded which). These TCRs come from a man between 60 and 75 years old who had recovered from COVID-19. The CDR3 runs from the conserved cysteine through the conserved F or W. The D gene is left open where the match is weak. Rows may omit the clone size; those that give it use once, few, many or a size class.

j_call clone_size d_call v_call cdr3_aa
TRBJ2-5 . TRBD1 TRBV5-1 CASSLPQGVTGETQYF
TRBJ1-1 . . TRBV28 CASRDLGGPPNTEAFF
TRBJ1-5 . . TRBV5-1 CASSLVVGQPQHF
TRBJ1-2 . . TRBV6-1 CASSEVAGGYGYTF
TRBJ2-7 . TRBD1 TRBV11-1 CASSGQGLDEQYF
TRBJ2-3 . TRBD2 TRBV7-2 CASSTAAGGTDTQYF
TRBJ2-1 . TRBD2 TRBV28 CASSLSASGSTNEQFF
TRBJ2-1 . . TRBV6-5 CASRQGGNEQFF
TRBJ1-3 . . TRBV6-5 CASESGNTIYF
TRBJ2-5 . . TRBV29-1 CSAPHPQGTRATQYF
TRBJ1-2 . TRBD1 TRBV24-1 CATSDPRTGGDYGYTF
TRBJ1-5 . . TRBV18 CASSPTMAQPQHF
TRBJ2-5 . . TRBV18 CASSGVNRVMETQYF
TRBJ2-5 . TRBD2 TRBV2 CASKRTSGIGQETQYF
TRBJ1-2 . . TRBV5-1 CASSFMDTEHYNYGYTF
TRBJ1-6 . . TRBV4-2 CASSQTRGAGSPLHF
TRBJ1-1 once TRBD1 TRBV4-3 CASSQVFSLRDRGISNTEAFF
TRBJ2-7 once TRBD1 TRBV3-1/TRBV3-2 CASSPDVGDRSYEQYF
TRBJ2-7 . . TRBV21-1 CASSYRRRGLAGAVDEQYF
TRBJ2-1 . TRBD2 TRBV7-2 CASSAGGGSYNEQFF
TRBJ2-2 . . TRBV5-1 CASSSGWAREWTGELFF
TRBJ1-2 . TRBD1 TRBV7-2 CASSAIGQGAGGYTF
TRBJ1-3 . TRBD1 TRBV5-1 CASSLAGIARGRNTIYF
TRBJ1-1 . . TRBV7-3 CASSLKAGARAEAFF
TRBJ2-2 . TRBD2 TRBV9 CASSGGLAGVGTGELFF
TRBJ1-1 once . TRBV13 CASSLSPRPEAFF
TRBJ2-1 once TRBD2 TRBV29-1 CSVEAGGSYNEQFF
TRBJ2-3 . . TRBV7-8 CASSRPGDTQYF
TRBJ2-1 once . TRBV10-3 CAISDGLGARLNNEQFF
TRBJ2-2 . . TRBV7-3 CASSLASRAGELFF
TRBJ2-1 once TRBD2 TRBV6-5 CASSLLGTSGNNEQFF
TRBJ1-2 . TRBD1 TRBV29-1 CSVGYRGQGEYGYTF
TRBJ1-3 . . TRBV7-7 CASSLRKSRSSGNTIYF
TRBJ2-1 few . TRBV18 CASSPPQVDYEQFF
TRBJ1-2 . TRBD1 TRBV13 CASSSPGQGIRYGYTF
TRBJ1-1 . . TRBV9 CASSEMGQNTEAFF
TRBJ1-2 . . TRBV28 CASRYGQFGYTF
TRBJ2-1 . . TRBV28 CASSSPSREQFF
TRBJ2-1 once . TRBV30 CAWSVGQRRGNEQFF
TRBJ2-1 . . TRBV7-2 CASSLNGRSYNEQFF
TRBJ1-1 . . TRBV4-1 CASSLQVGGNTEAFF
TRBJ2-3 . TRBD1 TRBV7-9 CASSLRGLTDTQYF
TRBJ2-1 once TRBD2 TRBV7-3 CASSLTGLAVSYNEQFF
TRBJ1-5 . . TRBV28 CASRGGSSNQPQHF
TRBJ1-2 . TRBD1 TRBV14 CASSLNRDRDGYTF
TRBJ2-1 once . TRBV9 CASSVQTVNNEQFF
TRBJ1-1 . TRBD1 TRBV4-3 CASSHTRDRNTEAFF
TRBJ2-1 . TRBD2 TRBV24-1 CATELSGRAYNEQFF